Described below is a single T cell receptor (beta chain) sequence and its context. Its antigen is unidentified. The sample is drawn from a study of T cells after yellow fever vaccination. Findings and caveats of the study: Abundant clonotypes from the bulk population could contaminate FACS-sorted repertoires.

TCRdb independently ran MiXCR on the 5' RACE reads; one entry per CDR3 protein. This table holds roughly 310,000 distinct CDR3 sequences, 3.6% found once. The V gene's germline CDR1 is LNHDA and CDR2 SQIVND (reference sequence). Deletions cut 3 bases from V and 0 bases from J, with 6 bases between. This CDR3 is built from 14 residues. The starting material was PBMCs, obtained on the day of the yellow fever booster vaccination. The clonotype comes from a man younger than 35 who received the YFV17D yellow fever vaccine. The rearrangement uses TRBV19 and TRBJ2-1; no definite D call. For the CDR3, the DNA is TGTGCCAGTAGTATGTCTAGCTCCTACAATGAGCAGTTCTTC. Translation: CASSMSSSYNEQFF. The entire variable domain, with the rest obtained from reference TRBV19 and TRBJ2-1, is as follows: DGGITQSPKYLFRKEGQNVTLSCEQNLNHDAMYWYRQDPGQGLRLIYYSQIVNDFQKGDIAEGYSVSREKKESFPLTVTSAQKNPTAFYLCASSMSSSYNEQFFGPGTRLTVL.